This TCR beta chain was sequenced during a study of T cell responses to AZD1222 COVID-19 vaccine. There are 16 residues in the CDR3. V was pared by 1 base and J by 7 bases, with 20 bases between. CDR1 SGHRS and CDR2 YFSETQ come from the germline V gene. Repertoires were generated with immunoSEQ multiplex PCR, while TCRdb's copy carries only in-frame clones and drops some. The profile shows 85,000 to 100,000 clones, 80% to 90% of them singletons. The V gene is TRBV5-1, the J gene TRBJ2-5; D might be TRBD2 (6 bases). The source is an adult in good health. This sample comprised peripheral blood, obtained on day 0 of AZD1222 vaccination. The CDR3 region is CASSLLQTSLEGTQYF. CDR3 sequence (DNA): TGCGCCAGCAGCTTGCTTCAGACTAGTCTGGAGGGGACCCAGTACTTC.